The clone carrying this T cell receptor beta chain occurred once. The authors' processing: The assay estimated nucleated cells by amplifying reference gene primers. Generated by immunoSEQ multiplex PCR, the TCRdb table keeps only in-frame clones and is missing some. That table gives V, J and clone size, and the DNA gave D and trimming. Here the sample spans 200,000 to 250,000 clones, 85% being singletons. This entry belongs to a study of blood T cell repertoires in COVID-19. Study-level information: Acute-phase and convalescent COVID-19 samples originated in the United States, Italy and Spain. Sources were T cells, B-cell-depleted T cells, or PBMCs; the material itself was cDNA or gDNA.

Trimming removed 2 bases from V and 4 bases from J; junction bases left unmatched: 8. Germline CDR1 is LNHDA and CDR2 is SQIVND (reference sequence). This CDR3 contains 16 residues. This receptor was obtained from a woman aged 55-69 years with active or convalescent COVID-19. Material for sequencing was peripheral blood. The rearrangement links TRBV19 to TRBJ2-1, with TRBD2 identical over 7 bases. In DNA, the CDR3 is TGTGCCAGTAGTATAATGGTTAGCGGGTCTTACAATGAGCAGTTCTTC. Protein product: CASSIMVSGSYNEQFF.